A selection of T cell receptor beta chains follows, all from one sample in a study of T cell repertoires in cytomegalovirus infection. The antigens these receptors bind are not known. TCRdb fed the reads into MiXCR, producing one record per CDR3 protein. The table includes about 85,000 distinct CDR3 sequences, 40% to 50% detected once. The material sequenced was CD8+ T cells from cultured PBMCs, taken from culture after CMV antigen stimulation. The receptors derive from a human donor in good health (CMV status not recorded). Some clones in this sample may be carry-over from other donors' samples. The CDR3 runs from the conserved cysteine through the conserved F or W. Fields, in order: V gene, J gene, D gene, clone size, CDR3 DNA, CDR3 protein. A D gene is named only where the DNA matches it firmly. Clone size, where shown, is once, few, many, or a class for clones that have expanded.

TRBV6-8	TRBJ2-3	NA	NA	TGTGCCAGCAGTTACTCGGCGCGGCTAGCTGCCCTAATAGGCACAGATACGCAGTATTTT	CASSYSARLAALIGTDTQYF
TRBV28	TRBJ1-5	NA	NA	TGTGCCAGCAGTTTAGTTGGCCATAGCAATCAGCCCCAGCATTTT	CASSLVGHSNQPQHF
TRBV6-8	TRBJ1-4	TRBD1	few	TGTGCCAGCAGGACAGGGTCCGGTGGGGAAAAACTGTTTTTT	CASRTGSGGEKLFF
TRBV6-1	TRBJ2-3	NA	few	TGTGCCAGCAGCCCCGTGAAGGTACTGCCCAGCACAGATACGCAGTATTTT	CASSPVKVLPSTDTQYF
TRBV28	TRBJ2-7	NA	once	TGTGCCAGCATCAATTTTGCGGGACGAAGCTACGAGCAGTACTTC	CASINFAGRSYEQYF
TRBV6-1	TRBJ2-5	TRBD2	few	TGTGCCAGCAGTGAAACCTCGCCCCTAGCGGAAGAGACCCAGTACTTC	CASSETSPLAEETQYF
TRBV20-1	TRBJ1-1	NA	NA	TGCAGTGCTAGAGCACCCAGGGTCGCTGAAGCTTTCTTT	CSARAPRVAEAFF
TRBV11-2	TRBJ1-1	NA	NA	TGTGCCAGCAGCTTATGGGTGGTCGGACACCACCAGAACACTGAAGCTTTCTTT	CASSLWVVGHHQNTEAFF
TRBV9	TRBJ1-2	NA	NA	TGTGCCAGTGGGGGGGGACGAGGCTACACCTTC	CASGGGRGYTF
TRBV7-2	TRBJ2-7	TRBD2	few	TGTGCCTTCGGAGGGGACTACGCCGATAGAGAGCAGTACTTC	CAFGGDYADREQYF
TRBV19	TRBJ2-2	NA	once	TGTGCCAGTAGTATAGCCTTTCAGGGCGCCGGGGAGCTGTTTTTT	CASSIAFQGAGELFF
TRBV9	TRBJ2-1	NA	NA	TGTGCCAGCAGCGTAGGGGAGGGGGCATACTACAATGAGCAGTTCTTC	CASSVGEGAYYNEQFF
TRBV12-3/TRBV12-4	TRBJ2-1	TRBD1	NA	TGTGCCAGCAGTTGGACAGGGGGCCACAATGAGCAGTTCTTC	CASSWTGGHNEQFF
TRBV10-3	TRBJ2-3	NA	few	TGTGCCACAAGGCCGTTGGGTCAACTAAACTCGGATACGCAGTATTTT	CATRPLGQLNSDTQYF
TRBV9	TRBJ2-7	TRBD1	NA	TGTGCCAGCAGCGTCGAGGGACAGGGGGCCTACGAGCAGTACTTC	CASSVEGQGAYEQYF
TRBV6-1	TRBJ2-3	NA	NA	TGTGCCAGCAGTGAAAACGCAGATACGCAGTATTTT	CASSENADTQYF
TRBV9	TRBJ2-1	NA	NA	TGTGCCAGCAGCGAGGGTGGGGGGTTCCCCTACAATGAGCAGTTCTTC	CASSEGGGFPYNEQFF
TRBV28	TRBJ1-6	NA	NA	TGTGCCAGCAGTTCCCTCCAACACGATAATTCACCCCTCCACTTT	CASSSLQHDNSPLHF
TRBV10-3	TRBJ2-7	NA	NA	TGTGCCATCAGTGAGGGGGTCGACGAGCAGTACTTC	CAISEGVDEQYF
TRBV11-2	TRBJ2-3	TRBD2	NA	TGTGCCAGCAGCCGTTTTGGGGGGGTGGGGACAGATACGCAGTATTTT	CASSRFGGVGTDTQYF
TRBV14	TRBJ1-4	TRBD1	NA	TGTGCCAGCAGCTTTGCAGGGGGCCGAAATGAAAAACTGTTTTTT	CASSFAGGRNEKLFF
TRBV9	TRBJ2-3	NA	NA	TGTGCCAGCAGCGTAGGAGGGGGGCACTCAGATACGCAGTATTTT	CASSVGGGHSDTQYF
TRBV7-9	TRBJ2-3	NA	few	TGTGCCAGCAGCCTGACCCACCCCGGTGATACGCAGTATTTT	CASSLTHPGDTQYF
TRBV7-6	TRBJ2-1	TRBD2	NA	TGTGCCAGCTCCCCTGAGGGCGGGGGGGCCTATGAGCAGTTCTTC	CASSPEGGGAYEQFF
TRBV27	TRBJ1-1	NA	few	TGTGCCAGCAGTTTACTCCGGGACATAAACACTGAAGCTTTCTTT	CASSLLRDINTEAFF
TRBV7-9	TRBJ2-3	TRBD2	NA	TGTGCCAGCAGCCCCCGGGAGGGACACCCCACAGATACGCAGTATTTT	CASSPREGHPTDTQYF
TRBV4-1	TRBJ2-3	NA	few	TGCGCCAGCAGCCAAACCGGGGCTTCGAGCACAGATACGCAGTATTTT	CASSQTGASSTDTQYF
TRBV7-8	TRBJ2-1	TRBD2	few	TGTGCCAGCAGCGGCGGACTAGCGGGGGTCATCTCCTACAATGAGCAGTTCTTC	CASSGGLAGVISYNEQFF
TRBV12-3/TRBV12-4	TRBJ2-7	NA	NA	TGTGCCAGCACCCACATTGGGGGGAGCGAGCAGTACTTC	CASTHIGGSEQYF
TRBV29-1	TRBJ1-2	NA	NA	TGCAGCGTTGAAGAAGGAAGACACCTAGGGTATGGCTACACCTTC	CSVEEGRHLGYGYTF
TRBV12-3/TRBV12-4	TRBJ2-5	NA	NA	TGTGCCAGCAGTGCTTCCCGCACCCAGTACTTC	CASSASRTQYF
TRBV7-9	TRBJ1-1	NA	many	TGTGCCAGCAGCTTGTCAGGCACTGAAGCTTTCTTT	CASSLSGTEAFF
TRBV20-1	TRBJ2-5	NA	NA	TGCAGTGCTAGAGACTTCGAAGATAATCAATTTCAAGAGACCCAGTACTTC	CSARDFEDNQFQETQYF
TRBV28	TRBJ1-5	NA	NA	TGTGCCAGCAGTTTGGCCCACACCGGGGGTGGCCAGCCCCAGCATTTT	CASSLAHTGGGQPQHF
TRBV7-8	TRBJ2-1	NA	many	TGTGCCAGCAGCTTTACTACTCCGGGCGTGTACAATGAGCAGTTCTTC	CASSFTTPGVYNEQFF
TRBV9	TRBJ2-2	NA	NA	TGTGCCAGCAGCGTAGGGACCCTCGCCCCCGGGGAGCTGTTTTTT	CASSVGTLAPGELFF
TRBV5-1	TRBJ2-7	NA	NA	TGCGCCAGCAGCCCCGCCCCAGGGGAAGGTTCCTACGAGCAGTACTTC	CASSPAPGEGSYEQYF
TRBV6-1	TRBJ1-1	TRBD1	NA	TGTGCCACCATGACAGGGGGGACTGAAGCTTTCTTT	CATMTGGTEAFF
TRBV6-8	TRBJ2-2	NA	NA	TGTGCCAGCAGTTACCGGCAGGGGAACACCGGGGAGCTGTTTTTT	CASSYRQGNTGELFF
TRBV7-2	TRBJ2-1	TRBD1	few	TGTGCCAGCAGCCCGAGGGGGGACAGGCCCTACAATGAGCAGTTCTTC	CASSPRGDRPYNEQFF
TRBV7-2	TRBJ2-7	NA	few	TGTGCCAGCAGCTTAGTCACAGGTCGGGACTACGAGCAGTACTTC	CASSLVTGRDYEQYF
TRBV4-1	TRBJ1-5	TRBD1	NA	TGCGCCAGCAGCCAAGGACAGGGGCGCGGATTCCAGCCCCAGCATTTT	CASSQGQGRGFQPQHF
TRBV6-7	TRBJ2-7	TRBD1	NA	TGTGCCTCATCAACGGGAGGACAGGGGGCCAACGAGCAGTACTTC	CASSTGGQGANEQYF
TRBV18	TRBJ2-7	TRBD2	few	TGTGCCAGCTCACCCAGGACTAGCGTCACCTACGAGCAGTACTTC	CASSPRTSVTYEQYF
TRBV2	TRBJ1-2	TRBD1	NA	TGTGCCAGCAGTGAAGGGGACAGCCAGTTCTATGGCTACACCTTC	CASSEGDSQFYGYTF
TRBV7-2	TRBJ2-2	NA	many	TGTGCCAGCAGCTTAACACAGGGAGGCACCGGGGAGCTGTTTTTT	CASSLTQGGTGELFF
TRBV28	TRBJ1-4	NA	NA	TGTGCCAGCGTCAACAGGGCTAATGAAAAACTGTTTTTT	CASVNRANEKLFF
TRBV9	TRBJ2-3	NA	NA	TGTGCCAGCAGCTCTAGCGGCACAGATACGCAGTATTTT	CASSSSGTDTQYF
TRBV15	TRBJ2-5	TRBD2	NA	TGTGCCATCAGCGGGAGGTTTAAAGAGACCCAGTACTTC	CAISGRFKETQYF
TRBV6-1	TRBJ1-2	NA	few	TGTGCCAGCAGTGAAGTCGGATATGGCTACACCTTC	CASSEVGYGYTF